This T cell receptor (beta chain) comes out of a study of blood T cell repertoires in COVID-19. V lost 0 bases and J lost 6; bases outside the gene matches: 2. The CDR3 has 15 amino acids. Germline-derived CDR1 and CDR2 are SGHRS and YFSETQ. Method: immunoSEQ multiplex PCR; TCRdb's copy keeps in-frame clones and lacks some. The top ten clones hold 2.4% of a sample with some 220,000 clones, 85% of them seen once. The chain has TRBV5-1 and TRBJ2-2; 10 bases fit TRBD2. The sequence derives from an older woman with COVID-19, enrolled during active disease. The sequenced sample was peripheral blood. This chain's CDR3 is CASSLVAGGPGELFF. CDR3 nucleotide sequence: TGCGCCAGCAGCTTGGTAGCGGGAGGACCCGGGGAGCTGTTTTTT.